What follows are 11 T cell receptor beta chains derived from one specimen sequenced in a study of T cells expressing NK-cell markers. TCRdb re-called the 5' RACE reads and gives one entry per CDR3 protein, without DNA. The listing contains roughly 110,000 distinct CDR3 sequences. The specimen sequenced was blood T cells: a sorted CD56 or NKG2C T cell subset, CD4+ or CD8+ T cells, or bulk PBMC T cells (not recorded which). Every receptor here comes from a woman between 18 and 70 years old in good health.

This chain joins TRBV11-1 and TRBJ2-3; the TCRdb D gene call, TRBD1, has no DNA to confirm it. This CDR3 has 16 amino acids. CDR1 and CDR2 (germline): SGHAT, FQDESV (reference sequence). CDR3 protein: CASSPLQGSITDTQYF.

This chain links TRBV20-1 with TRBJ1-1; without DNA, the TCRdb call of TRBD1 cannot be checked. Germline V gene data show CDR1 as DFQATT and CDR2 as SNEGSKA (reference sequence). The CDR3 runs to 16 residues. The CDR3 loop reads CSARPPGAGLNTEAFF.

V gene TRBV4-3 combines with J gene TRBJ2-1. The CDR3 runs to 14 residues. The germline CDR1 and CDR2 sequences are LGHNA and YSLEER. The CDR3 loop reads CASSQRWDYNEQFF.

The chain uses TRBV5-6 and TRBJ2-1; no DNA is available, so the TRBD2 call from TCRdb remains unchecked. This CDR3 contains 16 residues. CDR1 and CDR2 from the germline V gene are SGHDT and YYEEEE. CDR3 sequence: CASSGPLAELLNEQFF.

The chain recombines TRBV6-5 with TRBJ1-6; absent DNA, TCRdb's TRBD1 call cannot be checked. CDR3 length: 17 residues. CDR1 and CDR2 (germline): MNHEY, SVGAGI. CDR3 region: CASRLPPLGQGAAPLHF.

The V call is TRBV29-1, the J call TRBJ2-7; no DNA is available, so the TRBD1 call from TCRdb remains unchecked. This CDR3 is built from 13 residues. Germline V gene lookup returns CDR1 SQVTM and CDR2 ANQGSEA. CDR3 sequence reads: CSVDVRGGMEQYF.

The V and J genes are TRBV14 and TRBJ2-5; the D gene TCRdb calls, TRBD1, cannot be checked with no DNA. This CDR3 is 17 amino acids long. CDR1 and CDR2 (germline): SGHDN, FVKESK. CDR3: CATKGPPGTWLLETQYF.

The V gene is TRBV6-2 or TRBV6-3, the J gene TRBJ2-3; the D gene TCRdb calls, TRBD2, cannot be checked with no DNA. There are 16 residues in the CDR3. Germline V gene data show CDR1 as MNHEY and CDR2 as SVGEGT. The CDR3 sequence: CASSSTLAGGEDTQYF.

The rearrangement uses TRBV7-8 and TRBJ2-5; TCRdb designates TRBD1, a call that cannot be tested without DNA. This CDR3 has 15 residues. Germline CDR1 SGHVS, CDR2 FQNEAQ. The CDR3 loop is CASSLPLGGGETQYF.

The chain couples TRBV29-1 to TRBJ2-3. This CDR3 region has 14 residues. In germline, CDR1 is SQVTM, CDR2 ANQGSEA. This CDR3 reads CSVEVAMGTDTQYF.

The chain combines TRBV29-1 with TRBJ1-3; without DNA, the TCRdb call of TRBD1 cannot be checked. The CDR3 length is 12 residues. Per germline, CDR1 SQVTM and CDR2 ANQGSEA. This CDR3 is CSVEGGGNTIYF.